Reported below is one T cell receptor (beta chain). What it binds is unknown. The data are from a study of cytomegalovirus exposure and HLA in healthy donors. Points from the study as a whole: In an earlier analysis, in about 530 donors, most V segments appeared productive either ~87% or ~30% of the time. Within the data, a cluster of highly shared sequence variants was likely a sequencing artifact. It was reported in a later analysis that an Asian-associated ancestry cluster showed fewer N-insertions than the approximately 670-donor mean.

The PCR made use of 60 Vbeta and 13 Jbeta primers. Sequencing was performed with immunoSEQ multiplex PCR; in TCRdb, only in-frame clones are kept and a portion is missing. Altogether some 80,000 clones are present, approximately 60% being singletons, with the ten largest covering 4% to 5.5%. Germline V gene data show CDR1 as LNHDA and CDR2 as SQIVND (reference sequence). The CDR3 sequence is 17 residues long. The J segment lost 3 bases and the V segment lost 4 bases, leaving 11 bases of the junction unmatched. The source material was PBMCs. The rearrangement links TRBV19 to TRBJ2-5, with 10 nucleotides matching TRBD1. The receptor was derived from a male donor in good health and CMV-seropositive. The CDR3, as DNA: TGTGCCAGTAGTAGAGCCCGGGACAGGGGATTGGAAGAGACCCAGTACTTC. Translated, it gives CASSRARDRGLEETQYF. The variable domain in full, with the rest retrieved from reference TRBV19 and TRBJ2-5, is DGGITQSPKYLFRKEGQNVTLSCEQNLNHDAMYWYRQDPGQGLRLIYYSQIVNDFQKGDIAEGYSVSREKKESFPLTVTSAQKNPTAFYLCASSRARDRGLEETQYFGPGTRLLVL.